This entry features one T cell receptor (beta chain) sequence. The data are from a study of blood T cells in healthy people across ages. A J-beta primer mix and a sample-barcoded 5' primer were used in a second PCR of roughly 7 to 12 cycles. TCRdb reprocessed the 5' RACE reads via MiXCR and lists one record per CDR3 protein. The sample lists around 1,000,000 distinct CDR3 sequences; roughly 24% were seen once. The V gene's germline CDR1 is DFQATT and CDR2 SNEGSKA (reference sequence). Trimming shortened V by 0 bases and J by 0 bases, and 5 bases separated the two germline ends. The CDR3 is 13 amino acids. The data were also submitted as part of a second study, on T cells of mothers and their children.

Material: blood. The origin of this receptor is a girl aged 2 to 9 in good health. The chain is built from TRBV20-1 and TRBJ1-1, with D hard to call. CDR3 in DNA: TGCAGTGCTAGAGATCAAGTGAACACTGAAGCTTTCTTT. Translation gives CSARDQVNTEAFF.